These 25 T cell receptor beta chains were all obtained from the same sample, sequenced in a study of blood T cell repertoires in COVID-19. Measured with immunoSEQ multiplex PCR; TCRdb has only the in-frame clones, and not every one. The profile shows just over 200,000 clones, over 75% of them singletons. The sample was peripheral blood. The receptors shown here come from an elderly man with acute or convalescent COVID-19.

J is TRBJ2-7 and V is TRBV28; 8 nucleotides agree with TRBD2. The CDR3 runs 16 residues. Looked up from germline, CDR1 is MDHEN and CDR2 is SYDVKM. Losses at the gene ends were 2 bases for V and 6 bases for J; bases not matched to a gene: 12. In nucleotides, the CDR3 is TGTGCCAGCAGTTTAGACCCGGGAGGGCCGATCGGCGAGCAGTACTTC. As protein: CASSLDPGGPIGEQYF. The variable domain in full, completed from reference TRBV28 and TRBJ2-7, reads DVKVTQSSRYLVKRTGEKVFLECVQDMDHENMFWYRQDPGLGLRLIYFSYDVKMKEKGDIPEGYSVSREKKERFSLILESASTNQTSMYLCASSLDPGGPIGEQYFGPGTRLTVT.

CDR3 in amino acids: CASSADYSNQPQHF. The CDR3 DNA follows: TGTGCCAGCAGCGCGGACTATAGCAATCAGCCCCAGCATTTT. The rearrangement links TRBV7-2 to TRBJ1-5; D is unresolved. Germline assignment: CDR1 SGHTA and CDR2 FQGNSA. Trimming took off 5 bases at V and 0 bases at J, with 8 bases between the two ends. The CDR3 runs to 14 residues.

The genes are TRBV7-3 and TRBJ1-1, with 7 bases lining up with TRBD1. This CDR3 region has 15 residues. The V gene end was trimmed by 4 bases and the J gene end by 1 base; junction bases not matched to a gene: 6. Germline CDR1 and CDR2: SGHTA and FQGTGA. CDR3 coding DNA: TGTGCCAGCAGCTCCTTGGGACAGCGGAACACTGAAGCTTTCTTT. As protein: CASSSLGQRNTEAFF.

The rearrangement joins TRBV10-3 to TRBJ1-5, with 7 bases fitting TRBD1. V shed 10 bases and J 2 bases; nucleotides not matched to a gene: 5. This CDR3 region has 13 residues. Germline values: CDR1 ENHRY, CDR2 SYGVKD. CDR3 protein: CATGQEGNQPQHF. The CDR3 DNA reads as TGTGCCACCGGACAGGAGGGCAATCAGCCCCAGCATTTT.

This clone was counted between two and nine times. This chain uses TRBV11-2 with TRBJ2-1, with 9 bases aligning to TRBD1. The germline V gene has CDR1 SGHAT and CDR2 FQNNGV. With 1 base clipped from V and 9 bases from J, the junction kept 1 base outside the gene matches. This CDR3 is 13 amino acids long. The CDR3 bases are TGTGCCAGCAGCTTAGGGGACAGGGCTGAGCAGTTCTTC. As protein: CASSLGDRAEQFF.

The J gene is TRBJ2-2, the V gene TRBV7-9; D call uncertain. Trimming removed 5 bases at V and 1 base at J, with 11 bases between. The CDR3 length is 15 residues. Germline CDR1 is SEHNR and CDR2 is FQNEAQ (reference sequence). The CDR3 is CASSLTIVNTGELFF. Written as DNA, the CDR3 is TGTGCCAGCAGCCTCACTATTGTGAACACCGGGGAGCTGTTTTTT.

For this clone: One junction end disagrees with the germline gene, perhaps due to a read error. The chain uses TRBV5-8 and TRBJ2-1, with 12 bases matching TRBD1. Germline CDR1 is SGHTS and CDR2 is YDEGEE. This CDR3 region has 19 residues. The CDR3 nucleotides read TGTGCCAGCAGTTTGGAGGGACAGGGGGCCCGGAGCTCCTACAATGAGCAGTTCTTC. It specifies CASSLEGQGARSSYNEQFF.

This sequence joins TRBV10-3 and TRBJ1-2; tentatively, D is TRBD1 (6 bases). The CDR3 covers 13 residues. Per germline, CDR1 ENHRY and CDR2 SYGVKD. Trimming pared 2 bases from V and 2 bases from J, leaving 6 bases between. The CDR3 region is CAISETGNYGYTF. The CDR3 bases are TGTGCCATCAGTGAGACAGGGAACTATGGCTACACCTTC.

The CDR3 here is CASSRGTDFNTEAFF. Written as DNA, the CDR3 is TGTGCCAGCAGTAGGGGGACAGACTTTAACACTGAAGCTTTCTTT. The rearrangement joins TRBV14 to TRBJ1-1; TRBD1 matches 7 bases. This CDR3 region has 15 residues. V lost 6 bases, J lost 2 bases, and 9 bases stayed unmatched. From germline, CDR1 is SGHDN and CDR2 FVKESK.

The gene calls are TRBV28 and TRBJ1-1, with D possibly TRBD1 on 5 matching bases. The germline V gene has CDR1 MDHEN and CDR2 SYDVKM. The CDR3 sequence is 15 residues long. The V and J ends lost 5 bases and 6 bases respectively, with 19 bases between them. This CDR3 is CASSPSAGGQAEAFF. The DNA for the CDR3 is TGTGCCAGCAGTCCGTCTGCGGGGGGTCAGGCTGAAGCTTTCTTT.

V usage is TRBV11-3 and J usage is TRBJ2-1; tentative D call: TRBD2 (5 bases). The CDR3 loop spans 11 amino acids. The V gene lost 4 bases and the J gene lost 13 bases, with 11 bases spanning the gap. CDR1 is SGHNT and CDR2 is YENEEA in the germline V gene. The CDR3 region has the DNA TGTGCCAGCAGCTCCACTAGGATTCAGTTCTTC. This encodes CASSSTRIQFF.

This rearrangement joins TRBV5-5 to TRBJ2-3, with no clear D. V was cut by 4 bases and J by 0 bases, with 3 bases left in between. The CDR3 has 12 amino acids. Germline assignment: CDR1 SGHKS and CDR2 YYEKEE (reference sequence). The CDR3 loop reads CASSPSTDTQYF. The CDR3 DNA reads as TGTGCCAGCAGCCCAAGCACAGATACGCAGTATTTT.

The J gene is TRBJ1-1, the V gene TRBV15, with D tentatively TRBD1 (5 bases). The CDR3 loop spans 15 amino acids. Per the germline V gene, CDR1 is LNHNV and CDR2 is YYDKDF (reference sequence). V lost 0 bases, J lost 0 bases, and 8 bases lay in between. CDR3 protein: CATSREGPVNTEAFF. As DNA, the CDR3 is TGTGCCACCAGCAGAGAGGGGCCAGTGAACACTGAAGCTTTCTTT.

This clone has a single count. The CDR3 region has the DNA TGTGCCAGTAGTATTATGTCCCGCTCCTACAATGAGCAGTTCTTC. Its translation: CASSIMSRSYNEQFF. The chain is built from TRBV19 and TRBJ2-1; D gene ambiguous. The V end was cut by 3 bases, the J end by 0 bases, with 9 bases between. The CDR3 runs to 15 residues. Germline CDR1 reads LNHDA; CDR2 reads SQIVND (reference sequence).

CDR3 bases: TGTGCCAGCAGCGGGGTGACGCAGGGGGCGGGAGGCTACACCTTC. Translation: CASSGVTQGAGGYTF. The V call is TRBV5-4, the J call TRBJ1-2; 8 bases match TRBD1. Germline V CDR1 and CDR2: SGHNT, YYREEE (reference sequence). The V and J ends lost 4 bases and 8 bases, in that order; junction bases with no gene match: 13. CDR3 size: 15 residues.

The rearrangement uses TRBV7-2 and TRBJ2-3, with unresolved D. CDR3 length: 14 residues. Germline CDR1 SGHTA, CDR2 FQGNSA. The germline V and J ends were trimmed by 1 base and 4 bases, with 9 bases remaining between them. CDR3 nucleotide sequence: TGTGCCAGCAGCTTAGGAGTTTCGTCAGATACGCAGTATTTT. Its protein is CASSLGVSSDTQYF.

The rearrangement joins TRBV5-1 to TRBJ1-4; D perhaps matches TRBD1 (5 bases). Germline V lookup: CDR1 SGHRS, CDR2 YFSETQ. Trimming shortened V by 4 bases and J by 0 bases, and 7 bases separated the two germline ends. The CDR3 runs to 14 residues. The CDR3 DNA follows: TGCGCCAGCAGCCTGACAGCAACTAATGAAAAACTGTTTTTT. The encoded protein is CASSLTATNEKLFF.

The chain has TRBV18 and TRBJ1-1; D not resolved. This CDR3 has 14 residues. Deletions cut 2 bases from V and 1 base from J, with 8 bases between. The germline gives CDR1 KGHSH, CDR2 LQKENI. This CDR3 reads CASSPTPGNTEAFF. Here the CDR3 DNA reads TGTGCCAGCTCACCAACACCGGGGAACACTGAAGCTTTCTTT.

This chain links TRBV12-3 or TRBV12-4 with TRBJ2-7; 8 bases agree with TRBD1. The CDR3 runs to 12 residues. V was clipped by 6 bases and J by 4 bases; unmatched bases: 2. The CDR3 bases are TGTGCCAGCAGCCGACAGGGGTACGAGCAGTACGTC. Translation gives CASSRQGYEQYV.

This rearrangement joins TRBV30 to TRBJ1-2; 8 bases are a match to TRBD1. V lost 3 bases and J lost 4; bases outside the gene matches: 7. This CDR3 is 14 amino acids long. The V gene's germline CDR1 is GTSNPN and CDR2 SVGIG (reference sequence). CDR3 amino acids: CAWRNRGQAYGYTF. DNA for the CDR3: TGTGCCTGGAGGAACCGGGGACAGGCCTATGGCTACACCTTC.

The J gene is TRBJ2-7, the V gene TRBV28, with D possibly matching TRBD1 (7 bases). V lost 3 bases to trimming and J lost 8 bases, with 23 bases between them. Germline V gene lookup returns CDR1 MDHEN and CDR2 SYDVKM. There are 16 residues in the CDR3. The CDR3 region has the DNA TGTGCCAGCAGTTTTTGGACCGGGACAGAGGGGGGAAAGCAGTACTTC. Residues: CASSFWTGTEGGKQYF.

The chain uses TRBV6-5 and TRBJ2-2; perhaps TRBD1 as D (6 bases). This CDR3 comprises 14 residues. V dropped 8 bases and J dropped 4 bases, with 14 bases sitting between them. Germline V gene sequence: CDR1 MNHEY, CDR2 SVGAGI. CDR3 loop: CASAVGQFTGELFF. CDR3 DNA sequence: TGTGCCAGCGCCGTTGGACAGTTCACCGGGGAGCTGTTTTTT.

The chain couples TRBV19 to TRBJ1-5; D call uncertain. V lost 7 bases, J lost 0 bases, and 13 bases lay in between. The CDR3 has 15 amino acids. The V gene's germline CDR1 is LNHDA and CDR2 SQIVND (reference sequence). The CDR3 DNA sequence: TGTGCCAGTAAAGCGGGTCCCCGTAGCAATCAGCCCCAGCATTTT. It translates to CASKAGPRSNQPQHF.

This rearrangement joins TRBV7-9 to TRBJ2-7; D not certain. The CDR3 sequence is 12 residues long. V lost 5 bases and J 6 bases, leaving 11 bases between the germline ends. Germline CDR1 SEHNR, CDR2 FQNEAQ (reference sequence). The CDR3 DNA is TGTGCCAGCAGCCTCCCTCGAGGCGAGCAGTACTTC. This codes for CASSLPRGEQYF.

This clone is a singleton in its sample. The chain is built from TRBV6-5 and TRBJ1-6, with 7 bases identical to TRBD1. The CDR3 has 16 residues. Trimming cost V 2 bases and J 3 bases; bases outside gene matches: 4. Germline values: CDR1 MNHEY, CDR2 SVGAGI. The CDR3: CASSYGDRVYNSPLHF. The CDR3, as DNA: TGTGCCAGCAGTTACGGGGACAGAGTCTATAATTCACCCCTCCACTTT.